The clone carrying this T cell receptor (beta chain) was seen more than once but under ten times. The sample belongs to a study of T cell repertoires in ileal Crohn's disease. Here immunoSEQ multiplex PCR was the method, and the copy in TCRdb shows in-frame clones only, minus some. This table holds about 3,600 clones, roughly four fifths found once. The CDR3 runs 17 residues. Trimming at V came to 6 bases and at J to 8 bases, leaving 15 bases not matched to a gene. The genes are TRBV23-1 and TRBJ1-4; the match to TRBD1 covers 10 bases. TRBV23-1 is classed as an ORF, of uncertain function. The source is an adult with Crohn's disease. Specimen: ileal tissue. CDR3 loop: CASSHDRGQGRNEKLFF. CDR3 bases: TGCGCCAGCAGCCATGACAGGGGGCAGGGTAGGAACGAAAAACTGTTTTTT.